What follows are 21 T cell receptor beta chains derived from one specimen sequenced in a study of cytomegalovirus exposure and HLA in healthy donors. It was with 60 Vbeta and 13 Jbeta primers that the PCR ran. Data came from immunoSEQ multiplex PCR; TCRdb stores just in-frame clones and leaves some out. The data hold around 120,000 clones, with about 80% observed a single time. Sequencing input: PBMCs. These receptors were obtained from a man between 60 and 75 years old in good health and CMV-seropositive.

The chain has TRBV6-1 and TRBJ2-1; D unclear. The CDR3 has 13 residues. Germline-derived CDR1 and CDR2 are MNHNS and SASEGT. The V and J ends lost 3 bases and 4 bases respectively, with 7 bases between them. The CDR3 spells CASSDTPYNEQFF. DNA for the CDR3: TGTGCCAGCAGTGATACACCTTACAATGAGCAGTTCTTC.

The CDR3 here is CASSIIPPGQGARDIQYF. DNA of the CDR3: TGTGCCAGCAGTATCATACCTCCGGGACAGGGGGCGAGGGACATTCAGTACTTC. The genes are TRBV28 and TRBJ2-4, with 12 bases that match TRBD1. The V segment lost 5 bases and the J segment 8 bases; nucleotides outside the gene matches: 16. Germline CDR1 MDHEN, CDR2 SYDVKM. This CDR3 has 18 amino acids.

This chain uses TRBV16 with TRBJ1-5, with unresolved D. CDR1 is KGHSY and CDR2 is FQNENV in the germline V gene. The V gene lost 7 bases and the J gene lost 1 base, with 14 bases spanning the gap. This CDR3 has 15 residues. The CDR3 sequence is CASNPWAGSNQPQHF. CDR3 in DNA: TGTGCCAGCAACCCCTGGGCCGGCAGCAATCAGCCCCAGCATTTT.

The chain links TRBV29-1 to TRBJ2-7; TRBD1 matches at 7 bases. The CDR3 covers 12 residues. Germline V lookup: CDR1 SQVTM, CDR2 ANQGSEA. V was clipped by 6 bases and J by 0 bases; unmatched bases: 2. The CDR3 DNA is TGCAGCGTCCGGGACAGCTCCTACGAGCAGTACTTC. The encoded protein is CSVRDSSYEQYF.

CDR3 sequence (DNA): TGCGCCAGCAGCTTTTCCGGGACAGGGGAAGAGCAGTACTTC. Translating it yields CASSFSGTGEEQYF. This chain connects TRBV5-1 to TRBJ2-7; 10 nucleotides agree with TRBD1. J was trimmed by 7 bases and V by 2 bases; bases with no gene match: 6. The CDR3 covers 14 residues. Germline V gene sequence: CDR1 SGHRS, CDR2 YFSETQ. The whole variable domain, remainder taken from reference TRBV5-1 and TRBJ2-7, is KAGVTQTPRYLIKTRGQQVTLSCSPISGHRSVSWYQQTPGQGLQFLFEYFSETQRNKGNFPGRFSGRQFSNSRSEMNVSTLELGDSALYLCASSFSGTGEEQYFGPGTRLTVT.

V usage is TRBV29-1 and J usage is TRBJ2-7, with D possibly TRBD1 on 5 matching bases. The CDR3 loop spans 14 amino acids. The ends were cut back, 4 bases at V and 3 bases at J, with 16 bases in the middle. CDR1 SQVTM and CDR2 ANQGSEA come from the germline V gene. The CDR3 nucleotides are TGCAGCGTTGCTACAGGAGACCCATTCTACGAGCAGTACTTC. Translating gives CSVATGDPFYEQYF.

This chain joins TRBV18 and TRBJ1-2; D is perhaps TRBD1 (5 bases). Trimming cost V 0 bases and J 0 bases, with 8 bases left between them. Germline V gene lookup returns CDR1 KGHSH and CDR2 LQKENI. This CDR3 has 15 amino acids. The chain's CDR3 is CASSPPTGANYGYTF. The CDR3 DNA reads as TGTGCCAGCTCACCACCCACGGGGGCTAACTATGGCTACACCTTC.

The chain couples TRBV18 to TRBJ2-3; D gene ambiguous. V was pared by 6 bases and J by 4 bases, with 8 bases between. This CDR3 has 12 amino acids. Germline assignment: CDR1 KGHSH and CDR2 LQKENI. For the CDR3, the DNA is TGTGCCAGCTCTCCGGCGGCAGATACGCAGTATTTT. As protein: CASSPAADTQYF.

The chain links TRBV5-5 to TRBJ1-4; D remains unclear. Germline CDR1 is SGHKS and CDR2 is YYEKEE (reference sequence). V shed 4 bases and J shed 5 bases, with 12 bases lying between them. The CDR3 spans 14 residues. CDR3 sequence: CASSLDGHNEKLFF. The DNA of the CDR3 is TGTGCCAGCAGCCTGGACGGTCACAATGAAAAACTGTTTTTT.

The chain combines TRBV2 with TRBJ2-5, with TRBD2 as a possible D gene (6 bases). The CDR3 runs 12 residues. Germline V gene sequence: CDR1 SNHLY, CDR2 FYNNEI. The V end lost 4 bases, the J end lost 11 bases, and 14 bases lay between the germline ends. The CDR3 loop is CASSARRAEQYF. The CDR3 coding sequence is TGTGCCAGCAGTGCCCGGAGGGCGGAGCAGTACTTC. Full variable domain (outside the CDR3, taken from reference TRBV2 and TRBJ2-5): EPEVTQTPSHQVTQMGQEVILRCVPISNHLYFYWYRQILGQKVEFLVSFYNNEISEKSEIFDDQFSVERPDGSNFTLKIRSTKLEDSAMYFCASSARRAEQYFGPGTRLLVL.

The chain recombines TRBV9 with TRBJ1-1; weak D call: TRBD1 (6 bases). The CDR3 contains 15 residues. V lost 2 bases to trimming and J lost 2 bases, with 13 bases between them. Per germline, CDR1 SGDLS and CDR2 YYNGEE. DNA for the CDR3: TGTGCCAGCAGCGTCGGACAGAAGATTAACACTGAAGCTTTCTTT. Its translation is CASSVGQKINTEAFF.

This clone was recorded only once. The J gene is TRBJ2-5, the V gene TRBV7-8; the match to TRBD1 covers 12 bases. The J call may be mistaken, given a closer DNA end match to TRBJ2-7. This CDR3 spans 15 amino acids. Germline CDR1 reads SGHVS; CDR2 reads FQNEAQ. As DNA, the CDR3 is TGTGCCAGCAGCAAGAGCGGGACAGGGGGCATCGAGCAGTACTTC. It yields the protein CASSKSGTGGIEQYF.

The CDR3 reads CASNRAEGQETQYF. CDR3 nucleotides: TGTGCCAGCAACCGGGCCGAGGGCCAAGAGACCCAGTACTTC. This rearrangement joins TRBV6-1 to TRBJ2-5; TRBD2 might be the D (5 bases). Germline V lookup: CDR1 MNHNS, CDR2 SASEGT. The CDR3 length is 14 residues. V shed 7 bases and J shed 1 base, with 13 bases lying between them.

This clone was detected a few times. V and J are TRBV4-3 and TRBJ2-7; 7 bases match TRBD1. The germline V gene encodes CDR1 LGHNA and CDR2 YSLEER. The CDR3 consists of 16 residues. Trimming at V came to 0 bases and at J to 0 bases, leaving 5 bases not matched to a gene. CDR3 DNA sequence: TGCGCCAGCAGCCAAGAAACCGGACAGGCCTCCTACGAGCAGTACTTC. Amino acid sequence: CASSQETGQASYEQYF.

The chain uses TRBV2 and TRBJ2-1, with D unresolved. CDR1 and CDR2 (germline): SNHLY, FYNNEI. The CDR3 runs 10 residues. V lost 4 bases and J 8 bases, leaving 3 bases between the germline ends. CDR3 nucleotides: TGTGCCAGCAGTGTCTATGAGCAGTTCTTC. Protein: CASSVYEQFF.

This clone was seen just once. A junction boundary mismatches the germline segment, possibly from a read error. The V gene is TRBV2, the J gene TRBJ2-6; a weak D match, TRBD1 (6 bases). This CDR3 comprises 15 residues. Germline V CDR1 and CDR2: SNHLY, FYNNEI. The CDR3 DNA reads TGTGCCAGCCTGGGGACACCCGGTGGGGCCAACGGCCTGACTTTC. Translating it yields CASLGTPGGANGLTF.

In this sample, this clone turned up once. The chain recombines TRBV5-6 with TRBJ1-2; 9 bases are shared with TRBD1. V lost 8 bases, J lost 5 bases, and 4 bases stayed unmatched. This CDR3 spans 12 amino acids. Germline V gives CDR1 SGHDT, CDR2 YYEEEE. CDR3 protein: CASFDRGYGYTF. For the CDR3, the DNA is TGTGCCAGTTTCGACAGGGGGTATGGCTACACCTTC.

The V call is TRBV5-1, the J call TRBJ2-2, with D tentatively TRBD2 (6 bases). Germline values: CDR1 SGHRS, CDR2 YFSETQ. The CDR3 loop spans 16 amino acids. Trimming took off 2 bases at V and 3 bases at J, with 14 bases between the two ends. CDR3 in amino acids: CASSLGTADYTGELFF. The CDR3 DNA follows: TGCGCCAGCAGCTTAGGGACTGCGGATTACACCGGGGAGCTGTTTTTT.

The chain carries TRBV6-5 and TRBJ2-7; perhaps TRBD1 as D (6 bases). CDR1 is MNHEY and CDR2 is SVGAGI in the germline V gene. The CDR3 covers 12 residues. The germline V and J ends were trimmed by 6 bases and 1 base, with 7 bases remaining between them. The CDR3 DNA reads TGTGCCAGCAGACAGGGTTCCTACGAGCAGTACTTC. Translation gives CASRQGSYEQYF.

This clone has just a few counts. The rearrangement uses TRBV30 and TRBJ1-6, with D perhaps TRBD1 (6 bases). The CDR3 sequence is 15 residues long. Germline V gene data show CDR1 as GTSNPN and CDR2 as SVGIG (reference sequence). Trimming cost V 4 bases and J 7 bases, with 17 bases left between them. The CDR3 loop is CAWIPRRQGNSPLHF. Here the CDR3 DNA reads TGTGCCTGGATTCCCCGCCGGCAGGGGAATTCACCCCTCCACTTT.

DNA of the CDR3: TGTGCCAGCAGCCTCGACCCCGGGACACCATTCTACGAGCAGTACTTC. Translation gives CASSLDPGTPFYEQYF. The chain recombines TRBV7-3 with TRBJ2-7; weak D call: TRBD1 (6 bases). There are 16 residues in the CDR3. V was shortened by 5 bases and J by 3 bases, with 20 bases between the two germline ends. Germline lookup yields CDR1 SGHTA and CDR2 FQGTGA. Filled out from reference TRBV7-3 and TRBJ2-7, the complete variable domain reads GAGVSQTPSNKVTEKGKYVELRCDPISGHTALYWYRQSLGQGPEFLIYFQGTGAADDSGLPNDRFFAVRPEGSVSTLKIQRTERGDSAVYLCASSLDPGTPFYEQYFGPGTRLTVT.